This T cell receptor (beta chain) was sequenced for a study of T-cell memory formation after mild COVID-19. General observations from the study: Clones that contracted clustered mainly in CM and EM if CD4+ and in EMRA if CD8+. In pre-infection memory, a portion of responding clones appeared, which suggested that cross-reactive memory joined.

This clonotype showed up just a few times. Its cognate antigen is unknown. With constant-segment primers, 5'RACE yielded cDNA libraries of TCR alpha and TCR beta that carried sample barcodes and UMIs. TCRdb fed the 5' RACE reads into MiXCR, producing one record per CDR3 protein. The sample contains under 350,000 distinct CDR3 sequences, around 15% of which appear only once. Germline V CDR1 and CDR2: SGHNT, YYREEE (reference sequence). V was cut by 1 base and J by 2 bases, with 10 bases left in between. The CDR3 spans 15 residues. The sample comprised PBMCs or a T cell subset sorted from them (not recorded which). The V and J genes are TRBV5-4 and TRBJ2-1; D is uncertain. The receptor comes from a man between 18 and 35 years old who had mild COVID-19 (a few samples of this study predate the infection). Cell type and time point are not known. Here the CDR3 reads CASSLQGVTYNEQFF. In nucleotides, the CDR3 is TGTGCCAGCAGCTTGCAAGGCGTGACCTACAATGAGCAGTTCTTC.